The source of this T cell receptor beta chain is a study of post-analysis software for immune sequencing data. As for the study in general: Some patients lacked subtype; others had relapsing-remitting, secondary progressive or progressive-relapsing disease. Overall study findings and caveats: The study found significantly lower normalized Chao1 diversity in multiple sclerosis patients than in controls. Under the F measure, samples that were prepared in one batch clustered strongly together.

Incorporated into the TCR beta cDNA libraries were unique molecular identifiers, which served to reduce PCR and sequencing biases. Out of 1 to 10 million T cells, 470,000 or so cDNA molecules were generated. Each CDR3 protein gets one entry after TCRdb re-called the PCR reads with MiXCR. The sample lists some 260,000 distinct CDR3 sequences; just over 35% were seen once. This clonotype was picked up many times. Its antigen is as yet unknown. The sample comprised blood. This clonotype was sampled from a girl aged 5-17 years with multiple sclerosis.

Here the CDR3 DNA reads TGCAGTGCTAGGACTAGCGGGGGGGCCTACAATGAGCAGTTCTTC. Translation: CSARTSGGAYNEQFF. This sequence joins TRBV20-1 and TRBJ2-1; 14 nucleotides match TRBD2. The CDR3 has 15 residues. Germline CDR1 DFQATT, CDR2 SNEGSKA (reference sequence). Unmatched junction bases numbered 0, after V lost 3 bases and J lost 2 bases.